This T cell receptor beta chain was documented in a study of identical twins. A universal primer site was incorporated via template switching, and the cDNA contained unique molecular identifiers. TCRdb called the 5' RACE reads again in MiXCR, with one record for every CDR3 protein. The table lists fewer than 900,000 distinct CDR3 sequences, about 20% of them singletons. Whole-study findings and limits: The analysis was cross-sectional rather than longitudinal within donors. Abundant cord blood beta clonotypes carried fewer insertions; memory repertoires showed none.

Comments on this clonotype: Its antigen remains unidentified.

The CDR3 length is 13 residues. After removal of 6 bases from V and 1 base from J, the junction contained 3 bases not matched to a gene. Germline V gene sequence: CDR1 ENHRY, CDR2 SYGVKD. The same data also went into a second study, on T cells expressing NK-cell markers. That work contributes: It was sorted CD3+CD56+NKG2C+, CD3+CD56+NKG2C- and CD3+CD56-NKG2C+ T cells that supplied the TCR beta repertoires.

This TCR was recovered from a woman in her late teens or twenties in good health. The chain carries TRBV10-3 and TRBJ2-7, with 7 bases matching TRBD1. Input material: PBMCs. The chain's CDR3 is CAISPGGSYEQYF. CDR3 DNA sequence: TGTGCCATCAGCCCAGGGGGATCCTACGAGCAGTACTTC.